The present TCR beta chain was sequenced within a study of breast tumors, draining lymph nodes, adjacent tissues. Study results and caveats: Data fit most tumor T cells coming from lymph node, expanding in tumor. The lymph node origin of tumor T cells was framed as consistent with a hypothesis, not demonstrated. Tumor and nontumor repertoires were significantly more similar in luminal-like than in basal-like breast cancer. Compared with lymph nodes, tumors were less diverse; compared with nontumor tissue, more.

To note about this clonotype: Its specificity is unknown.

One entry per CDR3 protein results from TCRdb running MiXCR on the multiplex PCR reads. The table lists around 66,000 distinct CDR3 sequences, 43% of them singletons, with roughly 9.1% in the top ten. The CDR3 has 14 amino acids. Germline lookup yields CDR1 SQVTM and CDR2 ANQGSEA. With V trimmed by 7 bases and J by 0 bases, 7 bases remained unmatched. Specimen: breast tumor tissue. The source of this sequence is a female donor with breast cancer. Some clones in this sample may be carry-over from other donors' samples. This chain joins TRBV29-1 and TRBJ1-2, with 8 bases fitting TRBD1. CDR3 sequence reads: CSAAIQGANYGYTF. In nucleotides, the CDR3 is TGCAGCGCTGCCATACAGGGGGCTAACTATGGCTACACCTTC.